The 21 T cell receptor beta chains presented below share a single source sample, sequenced in a study of shared clonotypes between healthy human individuals. The data were produced by immunoSEQ multiplex PCR, yet TCRdb's version contains in-frame clones alone and is incomplete. Among roughly 530,000 clones listed, 96% were seen once. The specimen sequenced was naive CD4+ T cells sorted from blood. Stated subset: CD45RA+ positively selected. These receptors were collected from a woman under 40 in good health.

This chain links TRBV28 with TRBJ2-7; D possibly corresponds to TRBD1 (5 bases). The germline gives CDR1 MDHEN, CDR2 SYDVKM. The CDR3 contains 15 residues. V lost 4 bases, J lost 0 bases, and 13 bases lay in between. The CDR3 DNA is TGTGCCAGCAGTTCTGACAGTTCTTTCTCCTACGAGCAGTACTTC. Its protein product is CASSSDSSFSYEQYF.

This clone has only one observation. The chain is built from TRBV29-1 and TRBJ2-3; TRBD2 matches 7 bases. In germline, CDR1 is SQVTM, CDR2 ANQGSEA. V was pared by 7 bases and J by 3 bases, with 10 bases of the junction left unmatched. The CDR3 has 14 residues. The CDR3 region is CSALEGRGTDTQYF. CDR3 sequence (DNA): TGCAGCGCTCTAGAGGGGAGGGGTACAGATACGCAGTATTTT.

The chain joins TRBV5-4 to TRBJ2-1, with D possibly called TRBD1 or TRBD2 (5 bases each). Trimming left V 3 bases short and J 5 bases short, with 15 bases between. Germline V gene lookup returns CDR1 SGHNT and CDR2 YYREEE (reference sequence). The CDR3 consists of 15 residues. In DNA, the CDR3 is TGTGCCAGCAGCTCGGGGACGGTGAATAACAATGAGCAGTTCTTC. The encoded protein is CASSSGTVNNNEQFF.

The V gene is TRBV21-1, the J gene TRBJ2-7. TRBV21-1 is assigned pseudogene status. The CDR3 totals 15 residues. CDR3 nucleotide sequence: TGTGCCAGCAGCCAAGAAGGGCTCTTGACCTACGAGCAGTACTTC. Protein: CASSQEGLLTYEQYF.

The chain couples TRBV28 to TRBJ2-5, with 9 bases aligning to TRBD1. Germline CDR1 and CDR2: MDHEN and SYDVKM. CDR3 length equals 16 residues. V shed 3 bases and J 2 bases; nucleotides not matched to a gene: 7. The CDR3 loop is CASSFTGGGGQETQYF. The CDR3 DNA is TGTGCCAGCAGTTTTACAGGGGGCGGGGGTCAAGAGACCCAGTACTTC.

V usage is TRBV30 and J usage is TRBJ2-7; 14 bases fit TRBD2. Trimming removed 2 bases from V and 5 bases from J; junction bases left unmatched: 8. Per germline, CDR1 GTSNPN and CDR2 SVGIG (reference sequence). CDR3 length: 16 residues. In DNA form, the CDR3 reads TGTGCCTGGAGTATGGGACTAGCGGGAGCAGGTGACGAGCAGTACTTC. It specifies CAWSMGLAGAGDEQYF.

V gene TRBV11-3 combines with J gene TRBJ2-5; TRBD1 matches 7 bases. With the DNA end fitting TRBJ2-7 better, the J assignment may be wrong. Per germline, CDR1 SGHNT and CDR2 YENEEA. This CDR3 region has 13 residues. CDR3 residues: CASSLDRNYEQYF. The CDR3 DNA follows: TGTGCCAGCAGCTTGGACAGGAACTACGAGCAGTACTTC.

Details on this clone: At one boundary the junction diverges from the germline segment, which might be a read error. The rearrangement uses TRBV28 and TRBJ2-7; a weak D match, TRBD1 (5 bases). This CDR3 comprises 17 residues. The germline V gene encodes CDR1 MDHEN and CDR2 SYDVKM. This CDR3 is CASSFPPLGQGSSEQYF. DNA for the CDR3: TGTGCCAGCAGTTTCCCCCCGTTAGGTCAGGGATCCTCCGAGCAGTACTTC.

The chain carries TRBV4-2 and TRBJ2-1; D is ambiguous. The CDR3 has 16 residues. Trimming left V 0 bases short and J 0 bases short, with 9 bases between. Germline CDR1 reads LGHNA; CDR2 reads YNFKEQ. DNA for the CDR3: TGTGCCAGCAGCCAAGAGGAGCGAACCTCCTACAATGAGCAGTTCTTC. This codes for CASSQEERTSYNEQFF.

V gene TRBV7-9 combines with J gene TRBJ2-1; tentative D call: TRBD1 (6 bases). Germline V lookup: CDR1 SEHNR, CDR2 FQNEAQ (reference sequence). The CDR3 consists of 13 residues. The V gene lost 0 bases and the J gene lost 15 bases, with 15 bases spanning the gap. In DNA, the CDR3 is TGTGCCAGCAGCTTAGCAGTAAGTGGGGACATGTTCTTC. Its protein product is CASSLAVSGDMFF.

V gene TRBV16 combines with J gene TRBJ2-1; a possible D gene is TRBD1 (6 bases). The CDR3 sequence is 14 residues long. Looked up from germline, CDR1 is KGHSY and CDR2 is FQNENV. Trimming stripped 3 bases from V and 6 bases from J, with 12 bases between. The DNA of the CDR3 is TGTGCCAGCAGCCAGTCCTCCAGGGGCAATGAGCAGTTCTTC. Amino acid sequence: CASSQSSRGNEQFF.

This clone is a singleton in its sample. The rearrangement joins TRBV27 to TRBJ2-5, with D perhaps TRBD2 (5 bases). The germline V gene encodes CDR1 MNHEY and CDR2 SMNVEV (reference sequence). The CDR3 is 13 amino acids. The ends were cut back, 8 bases at V and 2 bases at J, with 12 bases in the middle. DNA of the CDR3: TGTGCCAGCCGGGGTTGGGTGCAAGAGACCCAGTACTTC. It yields the protein CASRGWVQETQYF.

The chain employs TRBV11-2 and TRBJ2-5; D remains ambiguous. The J call could be wrong; TRBJ2-7 is a better fit for the DNA end. The CDR3 sequence is 13 residues long. Germline CDR1 and CDR2: SGHAT and FQNNGV. This chain's CDR3 is CASSLEGRSEQYF. CDR3 in DNA: TGTGCCAGCAGCTTAGAAGGACGGAGCGAGCAGTACTTC.

This rearrangement joins TRBV18 to TRBJ2-7; the D gene is possibly TRBD2 (6 bases). The CDR3 loop spans 16 amino acids. Trimming took off 0 bases at V and 1 base at J, with 13 bases between the two ends. CDR1 is KGHSH, CDR2 LQKENI, per germline. The CDR3 protein is CASSPPVRLDSYEQYF. As DNA, the CDR3 is TGTGCCAGCTCACCACCTGTCCGACTAGATTCCTACGAGCAGTACTTC.

This sequence joins TRBV14 and TRBJ2-5, with 13 bases that match TRBD2. The junction had 10 bases not matched to a gene; V was cut back by 4 bases and J by 5 bases. This CDR3 has 17 amino acids. Germline CDR1 is SGHDN and CDR2 is FVKESK. CDR3 DNA sequence: TGTGCCAGCAGCCGGGGACTAGCGGGATTCTCGTATGAGACCCAGTACTTC. This encodes CASSRGLAGFSYETQYF.

The rearrangement links TRBV4-1 to TRBJ1-1; D not resolved. The CDR3 spans 15 residues. In germline, CDR1 is MGHRA, CDR2 YSYEKL. V gave up 0 bases and J gave up 1 base, with 9 bases separating them. The CDR3 coding sequence is TGCGCCAGCAGCCAAGATTATCTGCGGAACACTGAAGCTTTCTTT. Amino acids: CASSQDYLRNTEAFF.

The rearrangement joins TRBV6-6 to TRBJ2-5; 7 bases line up with TRBD2. The J call is doubtful: the DNA matches TRBJ2-7 better. The CDR3 sequence is 12 residues long. The germline V gene has CDR1 MNHNY and CDR2 SVGAGI (reference sequence). As DNA, the CDR3 is TGTGCCAGCGGCGGGGGAAACTACGAGCAGTACTTC. It codes for CASGGGNYEQYF.

The chain couples TRBV6-5 to TRBJ1-1; 10 positions match TRBD1. The CDR3 is 14 residues long. V lost 2 bases, J lost 5 bases, and 2 bases stayed unmatched. Germline V lookup: CDR1 MNHEY, CDR2 SVGAGI. DNA of the CDR3: TGTGCCAGCAGTTACGACAGGGGGCCGACTGAAGCTTTCTTT. Its translation is CASSYDRGPTEAFF.

This chain uses TRBV25-1 with TRBJ1-2, with D perhaps TRBD1 (6 bases). The V gene lost 0 bases and the J gene lost 7 bases, with 9 bases spanning the gap. Germline V lookup: CDR1 MGHDK, CDR2 SYGVNS. This CDR3 has 13 residues. The CDR3 here is CASSEYNRVGYTF. The CDR3 DNA sequence: TGTGCCAGCAGTGAATACAACAGGGTTGGCTACACCTTC.

This clone was seen just once. J is TRBJ2-2 and V is TRBV2; no reliable D call. V was shortened by 3 bases and J by 2 bases, with 10 bases between the two germline ends. CDR3 length: 15 amino acids. CDR1 SNHLY and CDR2 FYNNEI come from the germline V gene. For the CDR3, the DNA is TGTGCCAGCAGTGACATGGAACTCAACACCGGGGAGCTGTTTTTT. This encodes CASSDMELNTGELFF. Together with reference TRBV2 and TRBJ2-2, the CDR3 gives the full variable domain: EPEVTQTPSHQVTQMGQEVILRCVPISNHLYFYWYRQILGQKVEFLVSFYNNEISEKSEIFDDQFSVERPDGSNFTLKIRSTKLEDSAMYFCASSDMELNTGELFFGEGSRLTVL.

The chain links TRBV2 to TRBJ2-5; TRBD2 agrees at 11 bases. CDR3 length equals 17 residues. CDR1 and CDR2 from the germline V gene are SNHLY and FYNNEI. Losses at the gene ends were 5 bases for V and 0 bases for J; bases not matched to a gene: 8. The CDR3 is CASSWPSGRFDQETQYF. In DNA form, the CDR3 reads TGTGCCAGCAGTTGGCCTAGCGGGAGGTTCGACCAAGAGACCCAGTACTTC.